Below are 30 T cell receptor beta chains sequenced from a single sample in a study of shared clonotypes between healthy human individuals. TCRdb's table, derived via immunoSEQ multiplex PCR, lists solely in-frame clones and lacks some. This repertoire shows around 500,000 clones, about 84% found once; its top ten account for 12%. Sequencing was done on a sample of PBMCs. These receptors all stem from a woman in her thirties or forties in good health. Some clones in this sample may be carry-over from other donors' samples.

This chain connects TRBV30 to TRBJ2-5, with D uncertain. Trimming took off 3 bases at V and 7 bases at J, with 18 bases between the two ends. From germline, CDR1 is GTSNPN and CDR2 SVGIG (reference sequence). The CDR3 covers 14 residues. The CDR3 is CAWRNWSARGTQYF. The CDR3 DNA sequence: TGTGCCTGGAGGAATTGGAGTGCTCGAGGGACCCAGTACTTC.

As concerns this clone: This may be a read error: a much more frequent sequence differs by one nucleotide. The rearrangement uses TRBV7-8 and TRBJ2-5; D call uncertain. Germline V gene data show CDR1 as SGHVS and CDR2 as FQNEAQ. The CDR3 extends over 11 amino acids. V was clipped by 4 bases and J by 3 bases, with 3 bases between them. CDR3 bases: TGTGCCAGCAGCTCCGAAGAGACCCAGTACTTC. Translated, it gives CASSSEETQYF. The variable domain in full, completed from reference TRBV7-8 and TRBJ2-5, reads GAGVSQSPRYKVAKRGQDVALRCDPISGHVSLFWYQQALGQGPEFLTYFQNEAQLDKSGLPSDRFFAERPEGSVSTLKIQRTQQEDSAVYLCASSSEETQYFGPGTRLLVL.

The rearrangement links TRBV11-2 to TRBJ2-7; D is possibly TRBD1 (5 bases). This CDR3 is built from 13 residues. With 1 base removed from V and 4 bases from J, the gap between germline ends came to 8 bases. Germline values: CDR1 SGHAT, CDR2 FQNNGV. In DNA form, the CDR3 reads TGTGCCAGCAGCTTAGCCCCAGGGTACGAGCAGTACTTC. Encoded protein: CASSLAPGYEQYF.

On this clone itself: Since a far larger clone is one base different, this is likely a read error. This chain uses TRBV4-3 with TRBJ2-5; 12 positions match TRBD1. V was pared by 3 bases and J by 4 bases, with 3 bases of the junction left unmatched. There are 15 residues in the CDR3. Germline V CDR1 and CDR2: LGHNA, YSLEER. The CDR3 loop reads CASSQGQGARETQYF. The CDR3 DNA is TGCGCCAGCAGCCAGGGACAGGGGGCCCGAGAGACCCAGTACTTC.

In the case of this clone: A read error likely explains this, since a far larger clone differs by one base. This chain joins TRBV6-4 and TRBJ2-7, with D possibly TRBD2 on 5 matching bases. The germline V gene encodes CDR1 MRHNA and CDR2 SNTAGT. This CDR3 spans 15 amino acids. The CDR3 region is CAGSEEAGEGNEQYF. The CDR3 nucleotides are TGTGCCGGCAGTGAGGAGGCCGGAGAGGGAAACGAGCAGTACTTC.

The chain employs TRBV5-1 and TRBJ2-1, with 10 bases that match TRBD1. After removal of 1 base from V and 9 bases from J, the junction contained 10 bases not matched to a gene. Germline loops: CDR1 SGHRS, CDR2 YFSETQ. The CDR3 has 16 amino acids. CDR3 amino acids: CASSLSTGQGQGEQFF. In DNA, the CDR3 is TGCGCCAGCAGCTTGAGTACGGGACAGGGGCAAGGTGAGCAGTTCTTC.

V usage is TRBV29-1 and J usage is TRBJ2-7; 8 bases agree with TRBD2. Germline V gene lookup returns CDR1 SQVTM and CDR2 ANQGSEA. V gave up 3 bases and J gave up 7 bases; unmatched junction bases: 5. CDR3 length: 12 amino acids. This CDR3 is CSVDAGGLEQYF. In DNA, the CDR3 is TGCAGCGTTGATGCGGGGGGATTGGAGCAGTACTTC.

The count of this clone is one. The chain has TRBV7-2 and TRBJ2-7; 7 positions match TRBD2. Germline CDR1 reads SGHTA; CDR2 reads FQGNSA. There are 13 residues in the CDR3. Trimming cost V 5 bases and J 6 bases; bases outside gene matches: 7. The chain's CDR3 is CASSPRGTIEQYF. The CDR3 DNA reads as TGTGCCAGCAGCCCAAGAGGGACTATCGAGCAGTACTTC.

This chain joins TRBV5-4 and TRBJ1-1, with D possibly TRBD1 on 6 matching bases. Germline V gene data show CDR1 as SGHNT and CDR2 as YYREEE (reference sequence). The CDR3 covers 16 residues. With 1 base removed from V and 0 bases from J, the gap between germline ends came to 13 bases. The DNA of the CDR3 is TGTGCCAGCAGCTTGTCGGGGGCAGCTCTGAACACTGAAGCTTTCTTT. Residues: CASSLSGAALNTEAFF.

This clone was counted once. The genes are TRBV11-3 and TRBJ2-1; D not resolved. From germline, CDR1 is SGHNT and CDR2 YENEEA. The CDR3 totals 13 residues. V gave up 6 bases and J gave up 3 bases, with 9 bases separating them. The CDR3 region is CASSPDGYNEQFF. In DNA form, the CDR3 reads TGTGCCAGCAGTCCCGACGGCTACAATGAGCAGTTCTTC.

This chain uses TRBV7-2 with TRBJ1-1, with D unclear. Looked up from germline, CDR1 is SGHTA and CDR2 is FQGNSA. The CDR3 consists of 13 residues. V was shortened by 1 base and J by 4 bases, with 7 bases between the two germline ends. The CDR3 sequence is CASSLGQFTEAFF. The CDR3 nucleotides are TGTGCCAGCAGCTTAGGGCAGTTCACTGAAGCTTTCTTT.

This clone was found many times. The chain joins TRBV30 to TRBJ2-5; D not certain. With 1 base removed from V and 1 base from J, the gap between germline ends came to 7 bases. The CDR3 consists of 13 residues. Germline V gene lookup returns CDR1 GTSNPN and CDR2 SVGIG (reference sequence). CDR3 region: CAWSGASQETQYF. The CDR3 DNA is TGTGCCTGGAGTGGAGCTAGCCAAGAGACCCAGTACTTC.

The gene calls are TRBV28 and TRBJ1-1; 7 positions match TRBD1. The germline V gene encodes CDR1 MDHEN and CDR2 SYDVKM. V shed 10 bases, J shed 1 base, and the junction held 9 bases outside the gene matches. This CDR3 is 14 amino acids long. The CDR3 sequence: CANRKGGPNTEAFF. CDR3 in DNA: TGTGCCAACAGAAAAGGGGGCCCGAACACTGAAGCTTTCTTT.

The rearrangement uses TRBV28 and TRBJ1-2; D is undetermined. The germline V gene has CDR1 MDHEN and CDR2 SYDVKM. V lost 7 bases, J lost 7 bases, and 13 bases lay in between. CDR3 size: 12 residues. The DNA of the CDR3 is TGTGCCAGCACCGCTTTTGAGGGTGGCTACACCTTC. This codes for CASTAFEGGYTF.

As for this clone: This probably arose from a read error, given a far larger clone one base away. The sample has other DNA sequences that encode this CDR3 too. The CDR3 reads CASRGTGGASGELFF. The CDR3, as DNA: TGTGCCAGCAGGGGGACAGGTGGCGCTTCCGGGGAGCTGTTTTTT. V is TRBV25-1 and J is TRBJ2-2; 8 nucleotides align to TRBD1. This CDR3 region has 15 residues. Germline V CDR1 and CDR2: MGHDK, SYGVNS. After removal of 6 bases from V and 6 bases from J, the junction contained 9 bases not matched to a gene.

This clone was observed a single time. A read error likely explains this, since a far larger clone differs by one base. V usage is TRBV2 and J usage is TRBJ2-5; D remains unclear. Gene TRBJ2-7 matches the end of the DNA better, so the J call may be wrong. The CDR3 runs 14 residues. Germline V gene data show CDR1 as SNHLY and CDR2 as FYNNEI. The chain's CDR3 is CASSEILGWYEQYF. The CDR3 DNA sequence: TGTGCCAGCAGTGAAATCCTGGGTTGGTACGAGCAGTACTTC.

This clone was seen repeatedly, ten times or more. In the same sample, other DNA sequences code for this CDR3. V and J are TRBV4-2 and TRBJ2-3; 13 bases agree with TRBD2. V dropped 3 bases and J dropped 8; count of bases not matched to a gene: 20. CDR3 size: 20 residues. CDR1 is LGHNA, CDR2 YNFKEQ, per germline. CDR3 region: CASSQAPGLAGVGLLGTQYF. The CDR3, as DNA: TGTGCCAGCAGCCAGGCCCCCGGACTAGCGGGAGTGGGGCTGTTGGGTACGCAGTATTTT.

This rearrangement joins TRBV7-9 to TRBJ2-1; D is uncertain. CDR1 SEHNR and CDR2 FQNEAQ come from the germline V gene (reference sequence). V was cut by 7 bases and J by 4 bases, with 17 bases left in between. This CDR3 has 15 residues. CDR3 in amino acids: CASTEDNHYYNEQFF. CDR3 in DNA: TGTGCCAGCACCGAAGACAACCACTATTACAATGAGCAGTTCTTC.

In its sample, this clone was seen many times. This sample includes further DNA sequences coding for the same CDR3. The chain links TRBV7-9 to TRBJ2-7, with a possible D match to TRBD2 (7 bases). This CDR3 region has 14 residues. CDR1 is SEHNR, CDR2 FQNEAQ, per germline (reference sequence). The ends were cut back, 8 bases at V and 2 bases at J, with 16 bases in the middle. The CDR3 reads CASGRDTPPYEQYF. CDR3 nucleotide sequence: TGTGCCAGCGGGAGGGACACACCGCCCTACGAGCAGTACTTC.

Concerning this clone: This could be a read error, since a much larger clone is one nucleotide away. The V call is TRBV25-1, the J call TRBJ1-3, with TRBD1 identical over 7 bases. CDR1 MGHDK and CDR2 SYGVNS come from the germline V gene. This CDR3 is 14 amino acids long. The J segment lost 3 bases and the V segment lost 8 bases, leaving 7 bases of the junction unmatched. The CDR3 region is CASGVGGDGNTIYF. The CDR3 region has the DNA TGTGCCAGCGGTGTAGGGGGCGATGGAAACACCATATATTTT.

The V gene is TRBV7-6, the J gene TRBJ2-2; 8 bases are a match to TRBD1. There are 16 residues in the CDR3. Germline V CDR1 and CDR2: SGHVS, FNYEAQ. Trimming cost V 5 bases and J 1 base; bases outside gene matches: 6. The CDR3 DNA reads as TGTGCCAGCAGCCCTCGGACAGGGCTGAACACCGGGGAGCTGTTTTTT. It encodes CASSPRTGLNTGELFF.

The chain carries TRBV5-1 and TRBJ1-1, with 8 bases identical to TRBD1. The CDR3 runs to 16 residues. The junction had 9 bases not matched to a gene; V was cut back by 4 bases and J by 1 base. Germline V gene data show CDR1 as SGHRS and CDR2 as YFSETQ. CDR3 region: CASSPGPGTGNTEAFF. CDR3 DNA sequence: TGCGCCAGCAGCCCAGGTCCCGGGACAGGGAACACTGAAGCTTTCTTT.

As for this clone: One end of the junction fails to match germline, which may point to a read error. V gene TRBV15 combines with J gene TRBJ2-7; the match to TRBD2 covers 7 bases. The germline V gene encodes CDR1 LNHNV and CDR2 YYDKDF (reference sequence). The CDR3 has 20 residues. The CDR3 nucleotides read TGTGCCACCAGCAGAGACAGGGATTGGGGAGCGGGACCACATCGGTATGAGCAGGACTTC. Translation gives CATSRDRDWGAGPHRYEQDF.

CDR3 nucleotide sequence: TGTGCCAGCAGCTTAAATCCGGGAGGGCTGGTTGAGCAGTTCTTC. As protein: CASSLNPGGLVEQFF. The V and J genes are TRBV7-8 and TRBJ2-1, with 8 bases identical to TRBD2. This CDR3 has 15 amino acids. V dropped 2 bases and J dropped 9; count of bases not matched to a gene: 9. Germline V gene lookup returns CDR1 SGHVS and CDR2 FQNEAQ.

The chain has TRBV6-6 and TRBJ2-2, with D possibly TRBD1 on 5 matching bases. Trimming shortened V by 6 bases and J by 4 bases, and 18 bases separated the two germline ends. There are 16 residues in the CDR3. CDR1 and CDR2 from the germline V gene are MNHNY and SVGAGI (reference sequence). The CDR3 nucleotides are TGTGCCAGCAGCCCTGAAAATGGGGCCCTCACCGGGGAGCTGTTTTTT. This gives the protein CASSPENGALTGELFF.

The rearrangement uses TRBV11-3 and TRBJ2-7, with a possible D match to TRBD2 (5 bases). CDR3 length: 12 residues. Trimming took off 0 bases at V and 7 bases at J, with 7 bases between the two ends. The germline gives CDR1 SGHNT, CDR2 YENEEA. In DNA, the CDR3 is TGTGCCAGCAGCTTAGACCCGGGGGAGCAGTACTTC. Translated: CASSLDPGEQYF.

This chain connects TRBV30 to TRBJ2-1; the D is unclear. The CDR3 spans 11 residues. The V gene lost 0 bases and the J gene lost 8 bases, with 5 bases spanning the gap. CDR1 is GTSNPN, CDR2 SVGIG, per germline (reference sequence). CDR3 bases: TGTGCCTGGAGTGTAATGGATGAGCAGTTCTTC. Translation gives CAWSVMDEQFF. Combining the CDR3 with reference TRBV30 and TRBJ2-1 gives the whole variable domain SQTIHQWPATLVQPVGSPLSLECTVEGTSNPNLYWYRQAAGRGLQLLFYSVGIGQISSEVPQNLSASRPQDRQFILSSKKLLLSDSGFYLCAWSVMDEQFFGPGTRLTVL.

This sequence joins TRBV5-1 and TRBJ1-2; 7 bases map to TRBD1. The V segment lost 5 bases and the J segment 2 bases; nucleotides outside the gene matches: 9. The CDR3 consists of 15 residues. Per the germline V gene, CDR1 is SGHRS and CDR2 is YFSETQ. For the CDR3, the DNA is TGCGCCAGCAGGGAGACCGGGACAGAGAACTATGGCTACACCTTC. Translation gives CASRETGTENYGYTF.

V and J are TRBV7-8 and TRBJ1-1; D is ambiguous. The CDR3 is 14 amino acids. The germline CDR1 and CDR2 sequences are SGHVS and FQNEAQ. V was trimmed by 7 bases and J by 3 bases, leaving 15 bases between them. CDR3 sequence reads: CASTYMGLDTEAFF. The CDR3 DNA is TGTGCCAGCACCTATATGGGTCTCGACACTGAAGCTTTCTTT. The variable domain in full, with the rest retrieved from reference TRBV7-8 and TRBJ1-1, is GAGVSQSPRYKVAKRGQDVALRCDPISGHVSLFWYQQALGQGPEFLTYFQNEAQLDKSGLPSDRFFAERPEGSVSTLKIQRTQQEDSAVYLCASTYMGLDTEAFFGQGTRLTVV.

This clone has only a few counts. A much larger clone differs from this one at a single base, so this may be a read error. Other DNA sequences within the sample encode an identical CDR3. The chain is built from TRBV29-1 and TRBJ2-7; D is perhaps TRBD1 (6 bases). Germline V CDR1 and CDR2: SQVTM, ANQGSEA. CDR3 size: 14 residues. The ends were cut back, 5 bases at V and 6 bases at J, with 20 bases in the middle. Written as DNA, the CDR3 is TGCAGCGTTACCCCAGGGGATAGGTCTCTCGAGCAGTACTTC. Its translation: CSVTPGDRSLEQYF.